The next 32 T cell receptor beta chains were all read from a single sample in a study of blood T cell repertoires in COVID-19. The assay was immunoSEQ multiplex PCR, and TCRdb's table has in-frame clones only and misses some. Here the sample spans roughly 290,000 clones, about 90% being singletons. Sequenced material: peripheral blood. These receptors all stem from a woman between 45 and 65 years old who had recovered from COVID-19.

In DNA, the CDR3 is TGTGCCAGCAGTTCCCTACAGGGGACCGACTACGAGCAGTACTTC. This sequence encodes CASSSLQGTDYEQYF. The chain uses TRBV27 and TRBJ2-7; TRBD1 matches 7 bases. Trimming took 4 bases from V and 3 from J; bases not matched to a gene: 9. CDR3 length equals 15 residues. Germline CDR1 and CDR2: MNHEY and SMNVEV (reference sequence).

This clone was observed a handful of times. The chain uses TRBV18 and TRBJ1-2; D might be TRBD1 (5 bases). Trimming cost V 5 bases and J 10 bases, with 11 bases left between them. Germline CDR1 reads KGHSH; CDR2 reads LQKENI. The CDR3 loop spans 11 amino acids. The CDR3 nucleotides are TGTGCCAGCTCATCGAGCGGGACCTACACCTTC. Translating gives CASSSSGTYTF.

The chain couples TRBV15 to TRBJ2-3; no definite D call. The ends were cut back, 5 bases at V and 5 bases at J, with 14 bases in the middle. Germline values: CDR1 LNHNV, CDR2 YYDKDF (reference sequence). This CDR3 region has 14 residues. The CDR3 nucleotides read TGTGCCACCAGCCGACTCCTTGGAGAAGATACGCAGTATTTT. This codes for CATSRLLGEDTQYF.

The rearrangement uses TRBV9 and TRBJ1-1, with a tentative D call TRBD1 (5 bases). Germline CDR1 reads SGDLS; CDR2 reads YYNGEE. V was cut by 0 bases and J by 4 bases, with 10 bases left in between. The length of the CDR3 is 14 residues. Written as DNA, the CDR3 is TGTGCCAGCAGCGTAGAACAGGCGCCCACTGAAGCTTTCTTT. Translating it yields CASSVEQAPTEAFF.

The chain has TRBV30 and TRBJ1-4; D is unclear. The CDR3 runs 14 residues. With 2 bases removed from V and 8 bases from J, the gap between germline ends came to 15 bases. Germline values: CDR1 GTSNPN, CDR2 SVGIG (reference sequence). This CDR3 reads CAWSHGLQREKLFF. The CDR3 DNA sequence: TGTGCCTGGAGTCACGGGTTGCAGAGAGAAAAACTGTTTTTT.

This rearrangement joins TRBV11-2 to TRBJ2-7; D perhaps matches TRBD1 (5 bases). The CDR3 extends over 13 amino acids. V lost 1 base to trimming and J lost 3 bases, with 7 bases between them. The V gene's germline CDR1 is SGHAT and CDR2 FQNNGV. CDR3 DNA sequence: TGTGCCAGCAGCTTAGCGCAGGGCTACGAGCAGTACTTC. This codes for CASSLAQGYEQYF.

CDR3 nucleotide sequence: TGTGCCACGACCGGGGCTGAAGCTTTCTTT. Translation: CATTGAEAFF. The chain is built from TRBV19 and TRBJ1-1, with unresolved D. V was clipped by 10 bases and J by 6 bases, with 9 bases between them. Germline values: CDR1 LNHDA, CDR2 SQIVND (reference sequence). The CDR3 has 10 amino acids.

This CDR3 reads CAIKDSGSHSYEQYF. Here the CDR3 DNA reads TGTGCCATCAAGGACAGCGGGAGCCACTCCTACGAGCAGTACTTC. This chain uses TRBV10-3 with TRBJ2-7; 8 bases agree with TRBD2. With V trimmed by 7 bases and J by 0 bases, 8 bases remained unmatched. CDR3 length: 15 amino acids. CDR1 and CDR2 from the germline V gene are ENHRY and SYGVKD.

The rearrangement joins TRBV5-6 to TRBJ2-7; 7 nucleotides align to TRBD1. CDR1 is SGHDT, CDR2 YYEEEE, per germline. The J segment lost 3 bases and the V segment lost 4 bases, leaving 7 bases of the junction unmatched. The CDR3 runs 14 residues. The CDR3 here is CASSPPGQSYEQYF. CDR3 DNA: TGTGCCAGCAGCCCGCCGGGACAGAGCTACGAGCAGTACTTC.

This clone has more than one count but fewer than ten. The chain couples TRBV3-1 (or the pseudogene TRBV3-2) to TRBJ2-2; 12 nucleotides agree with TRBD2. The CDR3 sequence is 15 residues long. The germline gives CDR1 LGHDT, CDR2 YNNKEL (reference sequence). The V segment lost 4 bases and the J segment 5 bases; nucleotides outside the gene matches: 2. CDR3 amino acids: CASSPLAGGTGELFF. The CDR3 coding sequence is TGTGCCAGCAGCCCGCTAGCGGGAGGGACCGGGGAGCTGTTTTTT.

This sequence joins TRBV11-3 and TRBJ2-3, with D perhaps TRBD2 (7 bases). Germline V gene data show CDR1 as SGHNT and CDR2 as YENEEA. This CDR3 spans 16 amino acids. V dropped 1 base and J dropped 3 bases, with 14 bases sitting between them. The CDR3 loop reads CASSLGAGEGTDTQYF. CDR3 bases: TGTGCCAGCAGCTTAGGGGCAGGGGAGGGGACAGATACGCAGTATTTT.

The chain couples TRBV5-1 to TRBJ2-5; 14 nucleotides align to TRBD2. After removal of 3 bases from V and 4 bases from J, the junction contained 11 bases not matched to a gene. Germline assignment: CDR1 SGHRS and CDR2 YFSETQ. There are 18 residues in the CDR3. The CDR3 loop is CASSWGGLAGVRGETQYF. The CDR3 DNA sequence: TGCGCCAGCAGCTGGGGGGGACTAGCGGGAGTTCGTGGAGAGACCCAGTACTTC.

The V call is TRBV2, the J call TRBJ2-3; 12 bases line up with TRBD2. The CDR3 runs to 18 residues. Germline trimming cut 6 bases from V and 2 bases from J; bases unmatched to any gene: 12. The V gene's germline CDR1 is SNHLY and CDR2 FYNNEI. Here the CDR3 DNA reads TGTGCCAGCAGCGGGTACGAGACTAGCGGGGGAGTCACAGATACGCAGTATTTT. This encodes CASSGYETSGGVTDTQYF.

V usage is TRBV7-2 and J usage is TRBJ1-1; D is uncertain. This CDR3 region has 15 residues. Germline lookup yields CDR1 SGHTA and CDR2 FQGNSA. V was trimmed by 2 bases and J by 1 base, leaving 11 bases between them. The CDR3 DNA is TGTGCCAGCAGCTTAACCAGTGACAAGAACACTGAAGCTTTCTTT. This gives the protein CASSLTSDKNTEAFF.

CDR3 sequence: CASSPGRASSYNEQFF. In DNA, the CDR3 is TGTGCCAGCAGCCCTGGGAGGGCGAGCTCCTACAATGAGCAGTTCTTC. The J gene is TRBJ2-1, the V gene TRBV6-2 or TRBV6-3; 7 bases are a match to TRBD2. CDR1 and CDR2 (germline): MNHEY, SVGEGT. J gave up 0 bases and V 6 bases, and 8 bases lay outside the gene matches. This CDR3 has 16 amino acids.

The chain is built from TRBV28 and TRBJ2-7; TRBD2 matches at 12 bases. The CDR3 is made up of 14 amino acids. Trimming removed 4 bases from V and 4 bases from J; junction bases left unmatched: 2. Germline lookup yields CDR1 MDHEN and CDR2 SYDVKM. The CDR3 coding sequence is TGTGCCAGCAGTTCCGGGACTAGCGGGTACGAGCAGTACTTC. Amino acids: CASSSGTSGYEQYF.

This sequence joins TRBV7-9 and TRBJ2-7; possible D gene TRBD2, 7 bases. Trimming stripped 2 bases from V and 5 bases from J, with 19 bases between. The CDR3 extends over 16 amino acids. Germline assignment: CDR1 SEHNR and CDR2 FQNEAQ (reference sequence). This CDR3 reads CASSLPPGGRGDEQYF. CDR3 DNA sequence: TGTGCCAGCAGCTTACCCCCCGGGGGGCGAGGGGACGAGCAGTACTTC.

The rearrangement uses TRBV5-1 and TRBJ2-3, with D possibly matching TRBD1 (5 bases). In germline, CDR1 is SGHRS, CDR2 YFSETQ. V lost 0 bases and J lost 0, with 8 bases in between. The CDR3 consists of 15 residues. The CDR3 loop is CASSLDRPSTDTQYF. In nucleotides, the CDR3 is TGCGCCAGCAGCTTGGACAGGCCTAGCACAGATACGCAGTATTTT.

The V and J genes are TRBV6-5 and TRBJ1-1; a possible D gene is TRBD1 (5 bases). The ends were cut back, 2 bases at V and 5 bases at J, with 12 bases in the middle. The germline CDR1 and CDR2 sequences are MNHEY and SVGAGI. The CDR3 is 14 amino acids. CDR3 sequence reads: CASSYRSGKTEAFF. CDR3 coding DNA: TGTGCCAGCAGTTACCGATCAGGGAAAACTGAAGCTTTCTTT.

The CDR3 DNA sequence: TGTGCCAGTAGTATTGGGGGTAGCGGGGCGATATACGAGCAGTACTTC. Its translation is CASSIGGSGAIYEQYF. The rearrangement uses TRBV19 and TRBJ2-7; 8 bases match TRBD2. CDR1 and CDR2 from the germline V gene are LNHDA and SQIVND (reference sequence). The CDR3 is 16 amino acids. The J segment lost 4 bases and the V segment lost 3 bases, leaving 11 bases of the junction unmatched. The full variable domain, completed using reference TRBV19 and TRBJ2-7, is DGGITQSPKYLFRKEGQNVTLSCEQNLNHDAMYWYRQDPGQGLRLIYYSQIVNDFQKGDIAEGYSVSREKKESFPLTVTSAQKNPTAFYLCASSIGGSGAIYEQYFGPGTRLTVT.

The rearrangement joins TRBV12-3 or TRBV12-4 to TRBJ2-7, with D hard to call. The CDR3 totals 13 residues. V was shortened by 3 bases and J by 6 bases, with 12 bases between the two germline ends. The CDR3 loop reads CASSFVAAGEQYF. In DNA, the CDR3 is TGTGCCAGCAGTTTCGTTGCCGCCGGCGAGCAGTACTTC.

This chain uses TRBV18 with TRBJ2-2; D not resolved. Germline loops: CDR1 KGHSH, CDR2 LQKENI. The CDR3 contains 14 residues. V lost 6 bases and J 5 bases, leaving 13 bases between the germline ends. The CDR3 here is CASSPGTETGELFF. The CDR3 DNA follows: TGTGCCAGCTCCCCCGGAACGGAGACCGGGGAGCTGTTTTTT.

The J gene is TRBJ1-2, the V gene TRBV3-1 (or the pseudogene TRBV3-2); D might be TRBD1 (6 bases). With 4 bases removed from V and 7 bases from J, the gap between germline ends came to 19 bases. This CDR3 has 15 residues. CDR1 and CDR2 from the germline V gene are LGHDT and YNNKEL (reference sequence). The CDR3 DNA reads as TGTGCCAGCAGCCCCGAACCGACAGGACGCGGTGGCTACACCTTC. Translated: CASSPEPTGRGGYTF.

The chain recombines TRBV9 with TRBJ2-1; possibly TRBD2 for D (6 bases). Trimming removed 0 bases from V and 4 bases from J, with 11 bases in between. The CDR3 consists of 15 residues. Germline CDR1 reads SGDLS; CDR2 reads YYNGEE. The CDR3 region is CASSVGLEKYNEQFF. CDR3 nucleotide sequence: TGTGCCAGCAGCGTAGGACTAGAGAAGTACAATGAGCAGTTCTTC.

CDR3 loop: CASSLVGSGSPEQYF. The CDR3, as DNA: TGCGCCAGCAGCTTGGTAGGTAGCGGGAGCCCTGAGCAGTACTTC. The chain uses TRBV5-1 and TRBJ2-7; 9 bases are shared with TRBD2. Germline trimming cut 0 bases from V and 7 bases from J; bases unmatched to any gene: 8. The CDR3 totals 15 residues. In germline, CDR1 is SGHRS, CDR2 YFSETQ.

CDR3 region: CASSLLGTGGAYEQYF. CDR3 nucleotide sequence: TGTGCCAGCAGTTTATTGGGTACAGGGGGGGCCTACGAGCAGTACTTC. The chain combines TRBV27 with TRBJ2-7; a possible D gene is TRBD1 (8 bases). The CDR3 contains 16 residues. V was cut by 1 base and J by 2 bases, with 15 bases left in between. Per the germline V gene, CDR1 is MNHEY and CDR2 is SMNVEV (reference sequence).

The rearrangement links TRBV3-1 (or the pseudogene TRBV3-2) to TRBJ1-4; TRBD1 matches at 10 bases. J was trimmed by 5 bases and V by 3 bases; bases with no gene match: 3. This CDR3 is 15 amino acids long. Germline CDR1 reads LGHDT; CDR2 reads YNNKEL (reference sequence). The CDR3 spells CASSHLGQGNEKLFF. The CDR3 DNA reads TGTGCCAGCAGCCATCTGGGACAGGGGAATGAAAAACTGTTTTTT.

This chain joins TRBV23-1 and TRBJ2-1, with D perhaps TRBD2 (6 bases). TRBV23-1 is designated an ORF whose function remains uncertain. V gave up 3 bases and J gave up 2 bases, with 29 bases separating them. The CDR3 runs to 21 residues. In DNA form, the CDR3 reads TGCGCCAGCAGTCACCACGAGACCCGATGGGGGATGGAGGGAACCTACAATGAGCAGTTCTTC. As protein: CASSHHETRWGMEGTYNEQFF.

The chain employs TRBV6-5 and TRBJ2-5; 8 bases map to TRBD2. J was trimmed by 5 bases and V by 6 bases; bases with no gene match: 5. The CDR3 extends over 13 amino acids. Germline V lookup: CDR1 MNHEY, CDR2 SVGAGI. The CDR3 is CASRQAGEETQYF. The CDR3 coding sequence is TGTGCCAGCAGGCAAGCGGGGGAGGAGACCCAGTACTTC.

The CDR3 loop is CASRLAGGTDTQYF. The CDR3 DNA reads as TGTGCCAGCAGATTAGCGGGGGGCACAGATACGCAGTATTTT. The chain is built from TRBV6-5 and TRBJ2-3, with 9 bases matching TRBD2. CDR1 is MNHEY and CDR2 is SVGAGI in the germline V gene. This CDR3 region has 14 residues. With V trimmed by 6 bases and J by 1 base, 2 bases remained unmatched.

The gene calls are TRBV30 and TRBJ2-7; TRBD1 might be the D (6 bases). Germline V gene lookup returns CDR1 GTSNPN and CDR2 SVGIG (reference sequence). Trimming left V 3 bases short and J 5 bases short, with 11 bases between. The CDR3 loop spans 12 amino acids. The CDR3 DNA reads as TGTGCCTGGAGAAGGGGGACCCACGAGCAGTACTTC. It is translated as CAWRRGTHEQYF.

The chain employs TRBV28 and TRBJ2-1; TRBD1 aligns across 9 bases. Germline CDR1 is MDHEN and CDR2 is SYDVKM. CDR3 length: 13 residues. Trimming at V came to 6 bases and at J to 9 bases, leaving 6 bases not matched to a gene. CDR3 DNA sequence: TGTGCCAGCAGGGGGACAGGGCGGGGTGAGCAGTTCTTC. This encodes CASRGTGRGEQFF.